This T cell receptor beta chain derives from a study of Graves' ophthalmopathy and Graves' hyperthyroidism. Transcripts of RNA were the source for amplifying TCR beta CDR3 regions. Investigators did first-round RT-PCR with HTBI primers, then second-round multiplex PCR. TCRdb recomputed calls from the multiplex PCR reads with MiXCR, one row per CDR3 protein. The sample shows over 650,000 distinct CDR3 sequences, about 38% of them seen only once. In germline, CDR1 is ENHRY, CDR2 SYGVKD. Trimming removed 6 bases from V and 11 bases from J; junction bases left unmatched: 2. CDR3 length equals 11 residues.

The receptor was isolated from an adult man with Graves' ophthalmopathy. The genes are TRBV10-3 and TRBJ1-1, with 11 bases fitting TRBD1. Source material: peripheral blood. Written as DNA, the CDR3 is TGTGCCATCAGGGGACAGGGGGAGGCTTTCTTT. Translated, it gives CAIRGQGEAFF.